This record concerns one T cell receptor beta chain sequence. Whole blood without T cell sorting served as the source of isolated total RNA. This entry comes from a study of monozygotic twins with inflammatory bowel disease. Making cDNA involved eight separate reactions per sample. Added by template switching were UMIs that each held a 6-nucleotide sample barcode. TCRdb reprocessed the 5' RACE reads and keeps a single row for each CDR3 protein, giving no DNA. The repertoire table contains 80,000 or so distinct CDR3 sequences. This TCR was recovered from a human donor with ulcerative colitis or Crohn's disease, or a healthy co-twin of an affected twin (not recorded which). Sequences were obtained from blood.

This CDR3 reads CASSLGQGYSGANVLTF. The rearrangement uses TRBV5-1 and TRBJ2-6; TCRdb's D call of TRBD1 is untestable without DNA. The CDR3 has 17 amino acids. The germline CDR1 and CDR2 sequences are SGHRS and YFSETQ.